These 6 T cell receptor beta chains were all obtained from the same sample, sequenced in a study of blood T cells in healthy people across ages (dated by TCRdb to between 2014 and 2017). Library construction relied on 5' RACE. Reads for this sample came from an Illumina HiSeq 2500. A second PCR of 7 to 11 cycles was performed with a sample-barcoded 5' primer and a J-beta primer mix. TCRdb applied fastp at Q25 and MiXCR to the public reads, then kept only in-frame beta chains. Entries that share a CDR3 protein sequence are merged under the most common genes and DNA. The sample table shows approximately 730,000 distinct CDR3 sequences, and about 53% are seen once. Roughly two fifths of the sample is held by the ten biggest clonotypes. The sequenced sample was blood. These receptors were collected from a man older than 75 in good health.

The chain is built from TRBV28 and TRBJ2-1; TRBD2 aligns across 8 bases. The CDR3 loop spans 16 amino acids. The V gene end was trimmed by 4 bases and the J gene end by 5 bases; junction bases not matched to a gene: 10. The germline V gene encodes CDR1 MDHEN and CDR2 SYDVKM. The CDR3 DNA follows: TGTGCCAGCAGTTCCGACACTAGCGGCAAGCACAATGAGCAGTTCTTC. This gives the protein CASSSDTSGKHNEQFF.

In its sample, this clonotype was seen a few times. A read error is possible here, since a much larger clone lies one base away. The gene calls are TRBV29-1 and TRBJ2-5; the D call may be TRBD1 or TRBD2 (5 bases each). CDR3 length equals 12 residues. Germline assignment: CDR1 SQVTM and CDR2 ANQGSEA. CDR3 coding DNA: TGCAGCGTGGGGGAACCTCAAGAGACCAAGTACTTC. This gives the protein CSVGEPQETKYF.

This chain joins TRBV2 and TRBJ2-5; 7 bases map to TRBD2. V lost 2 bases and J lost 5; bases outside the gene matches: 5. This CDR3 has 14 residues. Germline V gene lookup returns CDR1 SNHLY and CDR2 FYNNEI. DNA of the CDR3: TGTGCCAGCAGTGAACTGCTGGGAGGGGAGACCCAGTACTTC. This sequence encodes CASSELLGGETQYF.

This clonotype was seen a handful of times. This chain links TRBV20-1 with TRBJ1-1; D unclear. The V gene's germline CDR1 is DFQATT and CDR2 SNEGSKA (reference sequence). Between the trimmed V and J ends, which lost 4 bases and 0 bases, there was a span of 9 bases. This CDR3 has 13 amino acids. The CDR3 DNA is TGCAGTGCTAATAAGGGCATGAACACTGAAGCTTTCTTT. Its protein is CSANKGMNTEAFF.

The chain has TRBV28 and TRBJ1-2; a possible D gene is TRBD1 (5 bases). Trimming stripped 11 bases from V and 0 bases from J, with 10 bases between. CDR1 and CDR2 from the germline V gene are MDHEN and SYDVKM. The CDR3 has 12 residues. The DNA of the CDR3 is TGTGCCGGGGGGGACTCTAACTATGGCTACACCTTC. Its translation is CAGGDSNYGYTF.

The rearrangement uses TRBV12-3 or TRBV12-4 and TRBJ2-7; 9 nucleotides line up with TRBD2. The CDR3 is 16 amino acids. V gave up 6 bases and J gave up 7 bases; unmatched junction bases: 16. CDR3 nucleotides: TGTGCCAGCAGCGCAGGGGGACTAGCTTCGTTGAGTGAGCAGTACTTC. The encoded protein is CASSAGGLASLSEQYF.